The 26 T cell receptor beta chains below were found in one sample sequenced in a study of Graves' ophthalmopathy and Graves' hyperthyroidism (dated by TCRdb to 2016 to 2019). Instrument used: Illumina HiSeq 2000. For repertoire sequencing, TCR beta CDR3 regions were amplified from RNA transcripts. The first round of RT-PCR was done with HTBI primers and the Qiagen OneStep RT-PCR kit, and was followed by a second round of multiplex PCR, then size selection and purification. Using fastp at Q25 and MiXCR, TCRdb reprocessed the public reads and kept productive beta chains. Rows with a matching CDR3 protein are joined into one entry that keeps the most common DNA and genes. The sample records a few hundred thousand distinct CDR3 sequences, approximately 20% of which are singletons. The top ten clonotypes cover more than 1.5% of the sample. What was sequenced was peripheral blood. These receptors originate from a woman between 18 and 29 years old with Graves' ophthalmopathy. Donor details come from another sample of the same person, matched by shared clones.

The chain recombines TRBV30 with TRBJ2-3; no firm D call. V dropped 8 bases and J dropped 7 bases, with 13 bases sitting between them. The CDR3 extends over 11 amino acids. The germline V gene encodes CDR1 GTSNPN and CDR2 SVGIG (reference sequence). CDR3 loop: CAGLIFNTQYF. CDR3 DNA: TGTGCCGGGCTGATCTTTAATACGCAGTATTTT.

This clonotype was counted at least ten times. The chain joins TRBV30 to TRBJ1-1, with a tentative D call TRBD1 (5 bases). The CDR3 has 15 amino acids. Germline V gene data show CDR1 as GTSNPN and CDR2 as SVGIG (reference sequence). Deletions cut 0 bases from V and 0 bases from J, with 11 bases between. The CDR3 sequence is CAWSVRRGVNTEAFF. The CDR3 DNA reads as TGTGCCTGGAGTGTACGCCGGGGGGTGAACACTGAAGCTTTCTTT.

This clonotype was detected ten times or more. This chain uses TRBV9 with TRBJ2-6; no definite D call. CDR1 and CDR2 from the germline V gene are SGDLS and YYNGEE. The CDR3 has 15 residues. V lost 0 bases to trimming and J lost 1 base, with 5 bases between them. The CDR3 DNA is TGTGCCAGCAGCGTAGAACCGTCTGGGGCCAACGTCCTGACTTTC. This encodes CASSVEPSGANVLTF.

This clonotype was detected many times. The CDR3 is CSANGQGLGEQYF. CDR3 DNA: TGCAGTGCCAACGGACAGGGGTTAGGCGAGCAGTACTTC. The J gene is TRBJ2-7, the V gene TRBV20-1, with 9 positions matching TRBD1. Losses at the gene ends were 6 bases for V and 6 bases for J; bases not matched to a gene: 9. The CDR3 covers 13 residues. From germline, CDR1 is DFQATT and CDR2 SNEGSKA (reference sequence).

Ten or more counts support this clonotype. V gene TRBV6-5 combines with J gene TRBJ2-7; unclear D gene. The CDR3 is 14 residues long. The V gene's germline CDR1 is MNHEY and CDR2 SVGAGI. With 4 bases removed from V and 0 bases from J, the gap between germline ends came to 10 bases. The CDR3 DNA follows: TGTGCCAGCAGTTCCCTCTCACCCTCCTACGAGCAGTACTTC. Its protein is CASSSLSPSYEQYF.

The chain couples TRBV9 to TRBJ2-2; TRBD2 aligns across 15 bases. Germline V gene sequence: CDR1 SGDLS, CDR2 YYNGEE. The CDR3 length is 19 residues. V trimming: 4 bases; J trimming: 4 bases; junction bases outside the gene matches: 11. Here the CDR3 reads CASSPIPGLAGGPTGELFF. For the CDR3, the DNA is TGTGCCAGCAGCCCAATCCCGGGACTAGCGGGAGGACCCACCGGGGAGCTGTTTTTT.

This clonotype was seen repeatedly, ten times or more. The CDR3: CATTPSGDRGIGEQYF. CDR3 sequence (DNA): TGTGCCACCACCCCTTCAGGGGACAGGGGAATTGGCGAGCAGTACTTC. This chain uses TRBV15 with TRBJ2-7, with 10 bases matching TRBD1. The CDR3 runs to 16 residues. V lost 7 bases, J lost 6 bases, and 15 bases stayed unmatched. Germline V gives CDR1 LNHNV, CDR2 YYDKDF (reference sequence).

The rearrangement joins TRBV10-3 to TRBJ1-1; TRBD1 is a possible D gene (5 bases). Per the germline V gene, CDR1 is ENHRY and CDR2 is SYGVKD. The CDR3 length is 12 residues. V was cut by 8 bases and J by 8 bases, with 15 bases left in between. The CDR3 DNA sequence: TGTGCCATCGGGACCCTGGGGACCGAAGCTTTCTTT. Protein: CAIGTLGTEAFF.

This clonotype has a count of ten or more. The chain joins TRBV5-1 to TRBJ2-5; 11 bases match TRBD2. Trimming at V came to 4 bases and at J to 5 bases, leaving 13 bases not matched to a gene. CDR3 size: 17 residues. Germline lookup yields CDR1 SGHRS and CDR2 YFSETQ. The CDR3 DNA reads TGCGCCAGCAGCACCTTTTACGGGACTAGCGGTGGGGAGACCCAGTACTTC. This codes for CASSTFYGTSGGETQYF.

This clonotype was found many times. This rearrangement joins TRBV7-2 to TRBJ1-6; D is perhaps TRBD1 (5 bases). The CDR3 runs 16 residues. V lost 3 bases and J lost 7, with 16 bases in between. Germline lookup yields CDR1 SGHTA and CDR2 FQGNSA. This chain's CDR3 is CASSFPPGVRNSPLHF. CDR3 DNA sequence: TGTGCCAGCAGCTTTCCACCGGGGGTCAGGAATTCACCCCTCCACTTT.

This clonotype was seen at least ten times. The rearrangement joins TRBV7-2 to TRBJ1-5, with 7 bases matching TRBD1. V lost 0 bases, J lost 0 bases, and 2 bases stayed unmatched. Germline V gene data show CDR1 as SGHTA and CDR2 as FQGNSA. The CDR3 runs to 16 residues. CDR3 amino acids: CASSLAGQNSNQPQHF. CDR3 sequence (DNA): TGTGCCAGCAGCTTAGCGGGACAGAATAGCAATCAGCCCCAGCATTTT.

This chain links TRBV28 with TRBJ2-7; no reliable D call. Germline V gives CDR1 MDHEN, CDR2 SYDVKM. V was shortened by 4 bases and J by 1 base, with 14 bases between the two germline ends. There are 15 residues in the CDR3. The CDR3 DNA reads as TGTGCCAGCAGTTCCCTGATTTCGGTGTCCTACGAGCAGTACTTC. As protein: CASSSLISVSYEQYF.

This clonotype was detected many times. The gene calls are TRBV6-1 and TRBJ1-2, with 7 bases that match TRBD1. There are 13 residues in the CDR3. CDR1 is MNHNS and CDR2 is SASEGT in the germline V gene. The V gene end was trimmed by 3 bases and the J gene end by 4 bases; junction bases not matched to a gene: 2. CDR3 in amino acids: CASSDAGGYGYTF. The CDR3 DNA reads TGTGCCAGCAGTGATGCAGGGGGCTATGGCTACACCTTC.

The chain employs TRBV6-1 and TRBJ2-7; D unresolved. V dropped 7 bases and J dropped 3 bases, with 10 bases sitting between them. In germline, CDR1 is MNHNS, CDR2 SASEGT. This CDR3 is built from 12 residues. CDR3 sequence: CASTRLNYEQYF. Written as DNA, the CDR3 is TGTGCCAGCACGAGACTTAACTACGAGCAGTACTTC.

This clonotype has ten or more counts. V and J are TRBV28 and TRBJ1-1; D gene uncertain. V was clipped by 5 bases and J by 1 base, with 11 bases between them. The CDR3 has 14 amino acids. In germline, CDR1 is MDHEN, CDR2 SYDVKM. For the CDR3, the DNA is TGTGCCAGCAGTCCTACCTTCGGGAACACTGAAGCTTTCTTT. It codes for CASSPTFGNTEAFF.

The chain combines TRBV7-2 with TRBJ2-5; D uncertain. The germline CDR1 and CDR2 sequences are SGHTA and FQGNSA. V was pared by 5 bases and J by 5 bases, with 12 bases between. This CDR3 spans 13 amino acids. CDR3 sequence (DNA): TGTGCCAGCAGCACTCGTTCGGGCGAGACCCAGTACTTC. Translating it yields CASSTRSGETQYF.

Ten or more counts support this clonotype. The chain combines TRBV10-3 with TRBJ2-7; D may be TRBD2 (6 bases). The CDR3 loop spans 15 amino acids. Germline V lookup: CDR1 ENHRY, CDR2 SYGVKD. Trimming pared 3 bases from V and 0 bases from J, leaving 12 bases between. In DNA form, the CDR3 reads TGTGCCATCAGTGAACTGGGAGGACTCTCCTACGAGCAGTACTTC. It is translated as CAISELGGLSYEQYF.

This clonotype has ten or more counts. CDR3 nucleotides: TGCAGCGTACAGACAGGGGGGGGCCAGCCCCAGCATTTT. Encoded protein: CSVQTGGGQPQHF. This chain connects TRBV29-1 to TRBJ1-5; TRBD1 agrees at 9 bases. The V and J ends lost 6 bases and 7 bases, in that order; junction bases with no gene match: 7. Germline CDR1 reads SQVTM; CDR2 reads ANQGSEA. CDR3 length: 13 amino acids. The variable domain in full, completed from reference TRBV29-1 and TRBJ1-5, reads SAVISQKPSRDICQRGTSLTIQCQVDSQVTMMFWYRQQPGQSLTLIATANQGSEATYESGFVIDKFPISRPNLTFSTLTVSNMSPEDSSIYLCSVQTGGGQPQHFGDGTRLSIL.

This clonotype was recorded many times. V gene TRBV6-1 combines with J gene TRBJ2-7; the D gene is possibly TRBD1 (6 bases). The CDR3 extends over 14 amino acids. V gave up 2 bases and J gave up 3 bases, with 11 bases separating them. In germline, CDR1 is MNHNS, CDR2 SASEGT. CDR3 amino acids: CASSERDTGYEQYF. The CDR3 nucleotides read TGTGCCAGCAGTGAAAGGGACACAGGCTACGAGCAGTACTTC.

This clonotype came up many times. This chain uses TRBV28 with TRBJ2-7; D is perhaps TRBD1 (6 bases). The CDR3 has 13 residues. V dropped 6 bases and J dropped 6 bases, with 15 bases sitting between them. Germline lookup yields CDR1 MDHEN and CDR2 SYDVKM. The CDR3 nucleotides read TGTGCCAGCAGCCCAGGGCAGGGGTCCGAGCAGTACTTC. It translates to CASSPGQGSEQYF.

The chain combines TRBV6-1 with TRBJ1-3, with D possibly TRBD1 on 6 matching bases. CDR3 length: 14 amino acids. The V end was cut by 1 base, the J end by 5 bases, with 9 bases between. The germline V gene has CDR1 MNHNS and CDR2 SASEGT. The CDR3 DNA reads TGTGCCAGCAGTGAAGTAGGGACAAGAAACACCATATATTTT. Amino acid sequence: CASSEVGTRNTIYF.

This clonotype occurred many times. The V call is TRBV14, the J call TRBJ2-6; tentatively, D is TRBD1 or TRBD2 (6 bases each). Looked up from germline, CDR1 is SGHDN and CDR2 is FVKESK. The CDR3 is 18 residues long. V lost 1 base and J 0 bases, leaving 13 bases between the germline ends. CDR3 sequence: CASSQGRGSPSGANVLTF. The CDR3 coding sequence is TGTGCCAGCAGCCAAGGGAGGGGGAGCCCCTCTGGGGCCAACGTCCTGACTTTC.

This clonotype showed up many times. The gene calls are TRBV6-1 and TRBJ1-2; D uncertain. V dropped 6 bases and J dropped 4 bases, with 15 bases sitting between them. Germline lookup yields CDR1 MNHNS and CDR2 SASEGT. The CDR3 length is 14 residues. CDR3 coding DNA: TGTGCCAGCAGCGACCGAGGACTGACCTATGGCTACACCTTC. Translation: CASSDRGLTYGYTF.

This clonotype was seen many times. The V call is TRBV7-6, the J call TRBJ1-1; TRBD1 is a possible D gene (5 bases). Trimming stripped 1 base from V and 5 bases from J, with 14 bases between. Looked up from germline, CDR1 is SGHVS and CDR2 is FNYEAQ. The CDR3 has 15 residues. The CDR3 spells CASSLVDHGGTEAFF. The DNA of the CDR3 is TGTGCCAGCAGCTTAGTTGATCATGGGGGGACTGAAGCTTTCTTT.

This clonotype was seen ten or more times. The chain joins TRBV28 to TRBJ1-2, with 10 bases aligning to TRBD1. Germline trimming cut 8 bases from V and 3 bases from J; bases unmatched to any gene: 9. The CDR3 consists of 15 residues. The germline gives CDR1 MDHEN, CDR2 SYDVKM. The chain's CDR3 is CASGRPGTGDYGYTF. The CDR3 bases are TGTGCCAGCGGTAGGCCCGGGACAGGGGACTATGGCTACACCTTC.

This clonotype was observed at least ten times. DNA for the CDR3: TGTGCCAGCAGTTTGGCCGGGACTGGTAGCACTGAAGCTTTCTTT. Encoded protein: CASSLAGTGSTEAFF. V usage is TRBV28 and J usage is TRBJ1-1; the D gene is possibly TRBD1 (5 bases). This CDR3 has 15 amino acids. V was clipped by 3 bases and J by 4 bases, with 15 bases between them. The V gene's germline CDR1 is MDHEN and CDR2 SYDVKM. Variable domain in full (rest from reference TRBV28 and TRBJ1-1): DVKVTQSSRYLVKRTGEKVFLECVQDMDHENMFWYRQDPGLGLRLIYFSYDVKMKEKGDIPEGYSVSREKKERFSLILESASTNQTSMYLCASSLAGTGSTEAFFGQGTRLTVV.